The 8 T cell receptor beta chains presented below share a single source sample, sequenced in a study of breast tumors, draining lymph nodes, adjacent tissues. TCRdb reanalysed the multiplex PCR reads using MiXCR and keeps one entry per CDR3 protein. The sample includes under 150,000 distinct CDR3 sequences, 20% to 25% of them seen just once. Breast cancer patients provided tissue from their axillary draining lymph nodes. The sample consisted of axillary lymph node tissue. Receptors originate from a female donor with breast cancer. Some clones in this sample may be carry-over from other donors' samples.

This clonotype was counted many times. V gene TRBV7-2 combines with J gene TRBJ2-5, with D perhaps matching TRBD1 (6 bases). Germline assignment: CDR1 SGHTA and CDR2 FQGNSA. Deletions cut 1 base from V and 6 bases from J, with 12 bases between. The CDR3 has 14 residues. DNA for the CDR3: TGTGCCAGCAGCTTAGAAACAGGGAGAAAGACCCAGTACTTC. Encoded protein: CASSLETGRKTQYF.

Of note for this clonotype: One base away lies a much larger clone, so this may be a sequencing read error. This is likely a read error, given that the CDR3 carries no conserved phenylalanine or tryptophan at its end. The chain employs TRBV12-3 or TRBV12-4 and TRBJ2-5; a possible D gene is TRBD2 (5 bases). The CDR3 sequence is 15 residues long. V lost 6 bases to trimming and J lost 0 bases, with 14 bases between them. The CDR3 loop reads CASSHAFGDQETQYS. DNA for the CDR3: TGTGCCAGCAGCCACGCCTTCGGGGACCAAGAGACCCAGTACTCC.

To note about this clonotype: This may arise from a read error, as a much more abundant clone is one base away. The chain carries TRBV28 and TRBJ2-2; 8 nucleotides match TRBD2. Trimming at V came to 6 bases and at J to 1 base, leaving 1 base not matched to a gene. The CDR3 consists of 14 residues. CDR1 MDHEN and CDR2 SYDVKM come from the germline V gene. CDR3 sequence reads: CASRAGGNTGELFF. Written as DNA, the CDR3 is TGTGCCAGCAGGGCGGGAGGGAACACCGGGGAGCTGTTTTTT.

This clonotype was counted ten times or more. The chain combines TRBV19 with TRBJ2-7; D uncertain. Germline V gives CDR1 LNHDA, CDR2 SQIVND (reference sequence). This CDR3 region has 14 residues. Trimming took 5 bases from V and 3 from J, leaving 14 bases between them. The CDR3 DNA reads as TGTGCCAGTAGTCCCCTCTTGGACCGCTACGAGCAGTACTTC. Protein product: CASSPLLDRYEQYF.

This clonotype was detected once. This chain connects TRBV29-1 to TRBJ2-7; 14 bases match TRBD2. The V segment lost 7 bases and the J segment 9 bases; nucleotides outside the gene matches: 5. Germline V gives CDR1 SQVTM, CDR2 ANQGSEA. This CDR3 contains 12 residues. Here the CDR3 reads CSGGLAGGRQYF. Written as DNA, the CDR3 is TGCAGCGGCGGACTAGCGGGAGGAAGGCAGTACTTC.

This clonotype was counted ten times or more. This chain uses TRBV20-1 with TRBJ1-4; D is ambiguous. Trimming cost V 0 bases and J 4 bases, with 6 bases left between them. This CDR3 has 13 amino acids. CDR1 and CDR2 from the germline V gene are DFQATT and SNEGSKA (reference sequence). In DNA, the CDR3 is TGCAGTGCTAGAGATGTGGTTAATGAAAAACTGTTTTTT. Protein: CSARDVVNEKLFF.

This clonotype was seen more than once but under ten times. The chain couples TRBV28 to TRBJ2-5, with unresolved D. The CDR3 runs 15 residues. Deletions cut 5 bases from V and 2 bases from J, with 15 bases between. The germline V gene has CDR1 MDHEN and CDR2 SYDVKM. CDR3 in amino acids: CASSPPSGYQETQYF. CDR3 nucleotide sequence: TGTGCCAGCAGTCCCCCTTCGGGCTATCAAGAGACCCAGTACTTC.

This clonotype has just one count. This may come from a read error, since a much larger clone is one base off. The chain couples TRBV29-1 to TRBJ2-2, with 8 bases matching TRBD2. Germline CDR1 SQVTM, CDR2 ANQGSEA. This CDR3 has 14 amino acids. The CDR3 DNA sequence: TGCAGCGTCGCTCCGGGACTAGTCACCGGGGAGCTGCTTTTT. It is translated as CSVAPGLVTGELLF.